This TCR beta chain came from a study of cytotoxic CD8 clonotypes in ibrutinib-treated CLL. Turning to the study itself: Of the patients, about twelve were relapsed/refractory, around 16 treatment-naive and 17 to 18 IGHV unmutated. The study, taken as a whole, reports: The study found baseline clonality above age-matched healthy donors, tracking circulating CD8+ T-cell counts. Clonality climbed at ibrutinib response, then dropped toward baseline at progression.

Turning to this clone: Its antigen is currently unknown.

The germline V gene has CDR1 SGHAT and CDR2 FQNNGV. This CDR3 is built from 15 residues. Deletions cut 1 base from V and 0 bases from J, with 10 bases between. Generated by immunoSEQ multiplex PCR, the TCRdb table keeps only in-frame clones and is missing some. The sample has tens of thousands of clones, roughly 70% seen once. From cryopreserved PBMCs came about 2 micrograms of genomic DNA used for TCR beta libraries. Material: PBMCs, obtained after 12 months of ibrutinib treatment. V is TRBV11-2 and J is TRBJ2-7; no clear D. The TCR was taken from a human donor with chronic lymphocytic leukemia. The CDR3 is CASSLGRVSSYEQYF. CDR3 DNA: TGTGCCAGCAGCTTAGGTCGGGTGAGCTCCTACGAGCAGTACTTC.